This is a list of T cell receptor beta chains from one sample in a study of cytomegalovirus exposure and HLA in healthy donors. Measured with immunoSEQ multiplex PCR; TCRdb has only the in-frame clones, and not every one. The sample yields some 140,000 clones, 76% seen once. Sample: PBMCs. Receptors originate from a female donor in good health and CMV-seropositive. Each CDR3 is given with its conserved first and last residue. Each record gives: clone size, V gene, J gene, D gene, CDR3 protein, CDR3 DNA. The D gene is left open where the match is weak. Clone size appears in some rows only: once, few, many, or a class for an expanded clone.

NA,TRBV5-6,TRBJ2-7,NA,CASSLVGFPYEQYF,TGTGCCAGCAGCTTGGTTGGTTTTCCCTACGAGCAGTACTTC
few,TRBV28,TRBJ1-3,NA,CASSSPPGTLSLSGNTIYF,TGTGCCAGCAGTTCCCCCCCCGGGACACTTAGCCTCTCTGGAAACACCATATATTTT
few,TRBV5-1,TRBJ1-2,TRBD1,CASSATGTGGANGYTF,TGCGCCAGCAGCGCCACCGGGACAGGGGGCGCAAATGGCTACACCTTC
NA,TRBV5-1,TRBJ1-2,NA,CASSTGTPDYGYTF,TGCGCCAGCAGCACCGGGACACCCGACTATGGCTACACCTTC
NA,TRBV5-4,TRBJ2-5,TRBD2,CASSPTSGIEETQYF,TGTGCCAGCAGCCCGACTAGCGGGATAGAAGAGACCCAGTACTTC
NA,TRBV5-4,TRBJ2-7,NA,CASSLPNSYEQYF,TGTGCCAGCAGCTTGCCCAACAGCTACGAGCAGTACTTC
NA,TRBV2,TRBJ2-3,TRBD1,CASSGWGRGREDTQYF,TGTGCCAGCAGTGGGTGGGGCAGGGGGCGCGAGGATACGCAGTATTTT
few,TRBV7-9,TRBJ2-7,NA,CASSQRGEQYF,TGTGCCAGCAGCCAACGGGGTGAGCAGTACTTC
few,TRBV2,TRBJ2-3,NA,CASSQLGPDTQYF,TGTGCCAGCAGCCAGCTAGGTCCAGATACGCAGTATTTT
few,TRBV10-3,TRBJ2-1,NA,CAISESLNYNEQFF,TGTGCCATCAGTGAGTCCCTTAACTACAATGAGCAGTTCTTC
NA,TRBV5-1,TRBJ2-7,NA,CASSLNIVSYEQYF,TGCGCCAGCAGCTTAAATATCGTCTCCTACGAGCAGTACTTC
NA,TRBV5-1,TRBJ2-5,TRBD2,CASSYSWGGQETQYF,TGCGCCAGCAGCTATTCTTGGGGGGGTCAAGAGACCCAGTACTTC
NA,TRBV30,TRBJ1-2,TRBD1,CAHDATGVNYGYTF,TGTGCCCACGACGCGACAGGGGTTAACTATGGCTACACCTTC
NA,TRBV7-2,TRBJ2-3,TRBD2,CASSLVAGAPGEQYF,TGTGCCAGCAGCTTAGTAGCGGGGGCCCCCGGGGAGCAGTATTTT
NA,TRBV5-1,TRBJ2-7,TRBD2,CASRGTSGGYEQYF,TGCGCCAGCAGGGGGACTAGCGGGGGGTACGAGCAGTACTTC